The 5 T cell receptor beta chains reported below all come from one sample, sequenced in a study of cytomegalovirus exposure and HLA in healthy donors. The PCR made use of 60 Vbeta and 13 Jbeta primers. Clones were sequenced by immunoSEQ multiplex PCR, and TCRdb holds only the in-frame ones, with some missing. The sample has 100,000 or so clones; roughly 78% are singletons. The sequencing input was PBMCs. These receptors were obtained from a woman aged 40 to 55 in good health and CMV-seronegative.

The CDR3 protein is CASSFLADRVSYEQYF. The CDR3 DNA reads TGTGCCAGCAGCTTTTTAGCGGACAGGGTATCCTACGAGCAGTACTTC. The rearrangement uses TRBV11-2 and TRBJ2-5; 8 positions agree with TRBD1. Gene TRBJ2-7 matches the end of the DNA better, so the J call may be wrong. Germline CDR1 SGHAT, CDR2 FQNNGV. The CDR3 loop spans 16 amino acids.

The J gene is TRBJ1-3, the V gene TRBV18; possibly TRBD1 for D (6 bases). Trimming cost V 3 bases and J 8 bases, with 23 bases left between them. The length of the CDR3 is 17 residues. Germline CDR1 and CDR2: KGHSH and LQKENI. The CDR3 reads CASSPHWTELGLDTIYF. The CDR3, as DNA: TGTGCCAGCTCACCTCACTGGACAGAGCTGGGCTTGGACACCATATATTTT. Variable domain in full (rest from reference TRBV18 and TRBJ1-3): NAGVMQNPRHLVRRRGQEARLRCSPMKGHSHVYWYRQLPEEGLKFMVYLQKENIIDESGMPKERFSAEFPKEGPSILRIQQVVRGDSAAYFCASSPHWTELGLDTIYFGEGSWLTVV.

DNA for the CDR3: TGTGCCAGCAGCTTAGTTCTCGGAGGGAACGAGCAGTACTTC. Its translation: CASSLVLGGNEQYF. The chain joins TRBV7-6 to TRBJ2-7, with TRBD2 as a possible D gene (6 bases). CDR3 size: 14 residues. V lost 1 base and J lost 5, with 12 bases in between. The germline gives CDR1 SGHVS, CDR2 FNYEAQ. Looking up the rest from reference TRBV7-6 and TRBJ2-7 gives the full variable domain: GAGVSQSPRYKVTKRGQDVALRCDPISGHVSLYWYRQALGQGPEFLTYFNYEAQQDKSGLPNDRFSAERPEGSISTLTIQRTEQRDSAMYRCASSLVLGGNEQYFGPGTRLTVT.

The V call is TRBV7-2, the J call TRBJ2-1; 7 nucleotides match TRBD2. Germline loops: CDR1 SGHTA, CDR2 FQGNSA. After removal of 7 bases from V and 1 base from J, the junction contained 7 bases not matched to a gene. The CDR3 has 15 residues. In DNA form, the CDR3 reads TGTGCCAGCAAGATTACGGGGGGTTCCTACAATGAGCAGTTCTTC. Amino acids: CASKITGGSYNEQFF.

V and J are TRBV28 and TRBJ2-1; maybe TRBD2 (6 bases). Trimming took 9 bases from V and 7 from J, leaving 7 bases between them. Per germline, CDR1 MDHEN and CDR2 SYDVKM. This CDR3 contains 10 residues. The CDR3 spells CASRGNEQFF. CDR3 nucleotides: TGTGCCAGTCGGGGGAATGAGCAGTTCTTC.